The following is a T cell receptor beta chain sequence with its context. No antigen is known for it. CDR1 SGDLS and CDR2 YYNGEE come from the germline V gene. CDR3 length equals 17 residues. Germline trimming cut 6 bases from V and 4 bases from J; bases unmatched to any gene: 7. This sample was taken from a study of cytomegalovirus exposure and HLA in healthy donors. Both 60 Vbeta primers and 13 Jbeta primers went into the PCR. Measured with immunoSEQ multiplex PCR; TCRdb has only the in-frame clones, and not every one. The sample has approximately 89,000 clones; 65% to 80% are singletons. Study results and caveats: A later analysis reportedly identified an Asian-associated ancestry cluster as carrying fewer N-insertions than the 666-donor mean. Altogether, 150 to 200 TCR beta chains were recorded as cytomegalovirus-associated. Reportedly, TCR beta sequences accurately predicted HLA-A and HLA-B alleles in most subjects.

Unrecorded immune exposures were likely, despite nominal health at sampling. This receptor was taken from a man younger than 45 in good health and CMV-seropositive. The chain recombines TRBV9 with TRBJ2-2; 15 nucleotides align to TRBD2. The specimen was PBMCs. CDR3 residues: CASTRTSGGAVTGELFF. CDR3 sequence (DNA): TGTGCCAGCACGAGGACTAGCGGGGGGGCGGTCACCGGGGAGCTGTTTTTT.